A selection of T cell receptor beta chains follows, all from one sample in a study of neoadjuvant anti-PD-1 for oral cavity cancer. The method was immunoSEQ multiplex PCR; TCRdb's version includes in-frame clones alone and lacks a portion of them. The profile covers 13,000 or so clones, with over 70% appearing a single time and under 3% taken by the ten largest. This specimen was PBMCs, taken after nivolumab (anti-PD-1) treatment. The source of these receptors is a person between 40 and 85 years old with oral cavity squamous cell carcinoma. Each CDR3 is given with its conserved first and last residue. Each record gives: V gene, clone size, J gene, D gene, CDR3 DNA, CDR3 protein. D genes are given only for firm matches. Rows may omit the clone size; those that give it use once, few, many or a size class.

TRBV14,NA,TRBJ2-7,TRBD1,TGTGCCAGCAGCTCTCCCGGGACAGGGGCCTACGAGCAGTACTTC,CASSSPGTGAYEQYF
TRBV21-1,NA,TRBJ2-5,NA,TGTGCCAGCAGCAAGACAACCTTGGGAGAGACCCAGTACTTC,CASSKTTLGETQYF
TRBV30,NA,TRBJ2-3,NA,TGTGCCTGGGGTTCTGGGGGGCCAGATACGCAGTATTTT,CAWGSGGPDTQYF
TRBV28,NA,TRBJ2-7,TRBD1,TGTGCCAGCAGATTCCCGGCCCGGGACAGGAGCTCCTACGAGCAGTACTTC,CASRFPARDRSSYEQYF
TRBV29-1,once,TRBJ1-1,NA,TGCAGCGGTTCCCAACAGGGAATAGGGACTGAAGCTTTCTTT,CSGSQQGIGTEAFF
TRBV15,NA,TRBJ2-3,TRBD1,TGTGCCACCAGCAGCCGACAGGGCTACACAGATACGCAGTATTTT,CATSSRQGYTDTQYF
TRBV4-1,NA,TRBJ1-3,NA,TGCGCCAGCAGCCCTCGAGGGGGGCAGGGGGGAAACACCATATATTTT,CASSPRGGQGGNTIYF
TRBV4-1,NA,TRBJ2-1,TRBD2,TGCGCCAGCAGCCAACCTAGGGGTAGCGGGGGGGTATCCTCCTACAATGAGCAGTTCTTC,CASSQPRGSGGVSSYNEQFF
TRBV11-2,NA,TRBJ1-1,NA,TGTGCCAGCAGCTTAAGGCACACTGAAGCTTTCTTT,CASSLRHTEAFF
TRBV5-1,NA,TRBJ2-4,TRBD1,TGCGCCAGCAGCAAAACAGGGGGCGCCGGAAACATTCAGTACTTC,CASSKTGGAGNIQYF
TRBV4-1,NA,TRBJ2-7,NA,TGCGCCAGCAGCCCCATATTCCGGGGCAGCTACGAGCAGTACTTC,CASSPIFRGSYEQYF
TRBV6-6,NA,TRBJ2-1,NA,TGTGCCAGCAGCAAAGAGGGGTCCTACAATGAGCAGTTCTTC,CASSKEGSYNEQFF
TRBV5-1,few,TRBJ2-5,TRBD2,TGCGCCAGCAGTAAGACTAGCGGGCAAGAGACCCAGTACTTC,CASSKTSGQETQYF
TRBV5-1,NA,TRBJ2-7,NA,TGCGCCAGCAGCACCGACATGGCCTACGAGCAGTACTTC,CASSTDMAYEQYF
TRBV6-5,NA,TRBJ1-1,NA,TGTGCCAGCAGTTATTGGGGCACCCCGAACACTGAAGCTTTCTTT,CASSYWGTPNTEAFF